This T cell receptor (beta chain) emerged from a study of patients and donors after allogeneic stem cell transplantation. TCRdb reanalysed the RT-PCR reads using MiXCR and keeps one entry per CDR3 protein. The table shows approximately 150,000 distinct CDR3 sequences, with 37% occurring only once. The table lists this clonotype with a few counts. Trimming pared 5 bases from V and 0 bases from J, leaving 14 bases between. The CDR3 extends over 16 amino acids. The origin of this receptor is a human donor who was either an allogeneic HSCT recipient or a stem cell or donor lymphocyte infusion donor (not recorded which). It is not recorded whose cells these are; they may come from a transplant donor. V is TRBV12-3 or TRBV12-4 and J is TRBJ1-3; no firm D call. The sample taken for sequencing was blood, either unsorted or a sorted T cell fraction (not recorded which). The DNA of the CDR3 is TGTGCCAGCAGTCCGCGACCGTTGAGCTCTGGAAACACCATATATTTT. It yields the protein CASSPRPLSSGNTIYF.